The clone carrying this T cell receptor (beta chain) showed up many times. In Seattle, patients joined the study during active infection and were tracked longitudinally. Original analysis: From reference gene primer amplification, estimates of nucleated cell counts were derived. Clones were sequenced by immunoSEQ multiplex PCR, and TCRdb holds only the in-frame ones, with some missing. V and J calls and clone size are those listed in that table; D and trimming were worked out from the DNA. The sample shows 250,000 to 350,000 clones, 70% to 85% of them seen only once. These data belong to a study of blood T cell repertoires in COVID-19. About the research overall: The samples span acute and convalescent COVID-19 from the United States, Italy and Spain. T cells, B-cell-depleted T cells, or PBMCs supplied cDNA or gDNA.

V dropped 5 bases and J dropped 9; count of bases not matched to a gene: 7. CDR3 size: 14 residues. Germline V CDR1 and CDR2: MNHEY, SVGAGI. What was sequenced was peripheral blood. The gene calls are TRBV6-5 and TRBJ1-6; the match to TRBD1 covers 7 bases. The clonotype comes from a human donor with COVID-19, enrolled during active disease. The donor label of this sample is uncertain. CDR3 nucleotide sequence: TGTGCCAGCAGTAGACAGGGTAAAACTTCACCCCTCCACTTT. Its protein is CASSRQGKTSPLHF.